The 31 T cell receptor beta chains reported below all come from one sample, sequenced in a study of T-cell reconstitution after alpha-beta-depleted transplantation in children. Preparation of the TCRbeta library was carried out with unique molecular identifiers. Each CDR3 protein is one row after TCRdb ran MiXCR on the PCR reads. Here the sample spans about 240,000 distinct CDR3 sequences, around 11% being singletons. The sample was PBMCs from the stem cell graft donor, taken from the stem cell graft. The receptors stem from a human donor who donated a stem cell graft to a child with acute lymphoblastic leukemia.

The rearrangement uses TRBV27 and TRBJ2-7; 9 bases match TRBD1. The germline V gene encodes CDR1 MNHEY and CDR2 SMNVEV (reference sequence). The CDR3 spans 13 residues. V dropped 5 bases and J dropped 7; count of bases not matched to a gene: 6. CDR3 bases: TGTGCCAGCAGTAAGGGGACAGGGAGGGAGCAGTACTTC. This gives the protein CASSKGTGREQYF.

This clonotype has just a few counts. This chain joins TRBV6-2 or TRBV6-3 and TRBJ2-2; 8 bases map to TRBD2. The CDR3 is made up of 17 amino acids. In germline, CDR1 is MNHEY, CDR2 SVGEGT. Trimming at V came to 8 bases and at J to 0 bases, leaving 11 bases not matched to a gene. The CDR3 bases are TGTGCCAGCCAGCTTCGGGGGGGGGCCACGAACACCGGGGAGCTGTTTTTT. This encodes CASQLRGGATNTGELFF.

The J gene is TRBJ2-7, the V gene TRBV27; D uncertain. Germline V lookup: CDR1 MNHEY, CDR2 SMNVEV (reference sequence). The CDR3 contains 12 residues. V gave up 5 bases and J gave up 6 bases, with 11 bases separating them. CDR3 in amino acids: CASSHSLGEQYF. CDR3 DNA: TGTGCCAGCAGTCATTCATTAGGCGAGCAGTACTTC.

This clonotype was counted many times. The chain couples TRBV6-5 to TRBJ1-4, with D possibly TRBD1 on 5 matching bases. Germline V gives CDR1 MNHEY, CDR2 SVGAGI. This CDR3 has 15 residues. Trimming shortened V by 0 bases and J by 4 bases, and 9 bases separated the two germline ends. The CDR3 DNA is TGTGCCAGCAGTTACTCGAAGGGACGTAATGAAAAACTGTTTTTT. Its protein is CASSYSKGRNEKLFF.

This clonotype was seen ten or more times. The chain carries TRBV27 and TRBJ1-1, with TRBD1 as a possible D gene (6 bases). CDR1 MNHEY and CDR2 SMNVEV come from the germline V gene (reference sequence). Trimming took 1 base from V and 1 from J, leaving 13 bases between them. The length of the CDR3 is 16 residues. The CDR3 spells CASSLYPGQTNTEAFF. CDR3 bases: TGTGCCAGCAGTTTATATCCGGGACAAACGAACACTGAAGCTTTCTTT.

This chain uses TRBV18 with TRBJ2-3, with 13 positions matching TRBD2. Unmatched junction bases numbered 2, after V lost 6 bases and J lost 2 bases. CDR1 and CDR2 from the germline V gene are KGHSH and LQKENI. The CDR3 sequence is 15 residues long. The chain's CDR3 is CASSGLAGTTDTQYF. CDR3 in DNA: TGTGCCAGCTCGGGACTAGCGGGAACCACAGATACGCAGTATTTT.

This clonotype was detected ten times or more. V and J are TRBV3-1 and TRBJ2-3; 8 bases map to TRBD1. V lost 0 bases, J lost 2 bases, and 10 bases stayed unmatched. There are 18 residues in the CDR3. Germline-derived CDR1 and CDR2 are LGHDT and YNNKEL (reference sequence). The CDR3 loop is CASSQDSPDRGYTDTQYF. As DNA, the CDR3 is TGTGCCAGCAGCCAAGATTCCCCTGACAGGGGATACACAGATACGCAGTATTTT.

This clonotype was recorded at least ten times. The V and J genes are TRBV28 and TRBJ2-7; possibly TRBD1 for D (5 bases). CDR3 length: 13 amino acids. V lost 8 bases to trimming and J lost 0 bases, with 11 bases between them. The germline V gene encodes CDR1 MDHEN and CDR2 SYDVKM. CDR3 amino acids: CASLQEFSYEQYF. The CDR3 DNA reads TGTGCCAGCCTACAGGAATTCTCCTACGAGCAGTACTTC.

In its sample, this clonotype was seen many times. V usage is TRBV2 and J usage is TRBJ2-7; 8 bases match TRBD1. The CDR3 runs to 16 residues. Losses at the gene ends were 1 base for V and 3 bases for J; bases not matched to a gene: 8. In germline, CDR1 is SNHLY, CDR2 FYNNEI. CDR3 protein: CASSEGGRTGNYEQYF. The CDR3 DNA follows: TGTGCCAGCAGTGAAGGGGGGAGGACAGGGAACTACGAGCAGTACTTC.

This clonotype was detected many times. This chain uses TRBV5-5 with TRBJ2-3; 7 nucleotides line up with TRBD1. V lost 4 bases and J lost 3; bases outside the gene matches: 8. Germline V gene lookup returns CDR1 SGHKS and CDR2 YYEKEE (reference sequence). The CDR3 sequence is 15 residues long. CDR3 amino acids: CASSRNWDRTDTQYF. The CDR3 DNA is TGTGCCAGCAGCCGAAACTGGGACAGAACAGATACGCAGTATTTT.

This clonotype was seen at least ten times. The rearrangement uses TRBV6-5 and TRBJ2-1; 7 bases match TRBD2. This CDR3 is built from 12 residues. In germline, CDR1 is MNHEY, CDR2 SVGAGI. V dropped 6 bases and J dropped 4; count of bases not matched to a gene: 0. CDR3 nucleotide sequence: TGTGCCAGCAGAGCGGGGTACAATGAGCAGTTCTTC. Translating it yields CASRAGYNEQFF.

Many counts were recorded for this clonotype. The chain recombines TRBV6-1 with TRBJ1-1; TRBD1 matches 7 bases. CDR1 and CDR2 (germline): MNHNS, SASEGT. Germline trimming cut 6 bases from V and 1 base from J; bases unmatched to any gene: 8. This CDR3 has 15 amino acids. The CDR3 nucleotides are TGTGCCAGCAGACCGACAGGGCTCGAGAACACTGAAGCTTTCTTT. It yields the protein CASRPTGLENTEAFF.

Points on this clonotype: Given a much more abundant clone one base away, this may be a read error. This chain joins TRBV2 and TRBJ2-6, with 12 bases matching TRBD1. The CDR3 runs 17 residues. CDR1 is SNHLY and CDR2 is FYNNEI in the germline V gene. CDR3 coding DNA: TGTGCCAGCAGTGGGGACAGGGGGCTTTCTGGGGCCAACGGCCTGACTTTC. This encodes CASSGDRGLSGANGLTF.

This clonotype has at least ten counts. The chain combines TRBV24-1 with TRBJ2-3; 7 bases map to TRBD1. The ends lost 4 bases at V and 8 bases at J; junction bases unmatched: 14. The CDR3 is 16 amino acids. Germline CDR1 reads KGHDR; CDR2 reads SFDVKD. The CDR3 nucleotides read TGTGCCACCAGTGACCTTTTTGGACAGGCTGGCGGTACGCAGTATTTT. Translation gives CATSDLFGQAGGTQYF.

This clonotype was seen ten or more times. This chain links TRBV11-2 with TRBJ2-5; D may be TRBD2 (5 bases). V dropped 5 bases and J dropped 4 bases, with 14 bases sitting between them. From germline, CDR1 is SGHAT and CDR2 FQNNGV. This CDR3 is 14 amino acids long. The DNA of the CDR3 is TGTGCCAGCAGCCCTACTAGGGCTGGAGAGACCCAGTACTTC. Encoded protein: CASSPTRAGETQYF.

The chain has TRBV7-2 and TRBJ1-5, with a weak D call TRBD1 (6 bases). Deletions cut 5 bases from V and 7 bases from J, with 12 bases between. This CDR3 comprises 13 residues. CDR1 is SGHTA and CDR2 is FQGNSA in the germline V gene. DNA for the CDR3: TGTGCCAGCAGCAGGAGCCAGGGGCAGCCCCAGCATTTT. This sequence encodes CASSRSQGQPQHF.

This clonotype has at least ten counts. The chain joins TRBV29-1 to TRBJ2-7, with 10 bases fitting TRBD1. Germline V CDR1 and CDR2: SQVTM, ANQGSEA. There are 11 residues in the CDR3. J was trimmed by 8 bases and V by 6 bases; bases with no gene match: 4. CDR3 sequence (DNA): TGCAGCGTCCTGGGACAGGGGAAGCAGTACTTC. The encoded protein is CSVLGQGKQYF.

In this sample, this clonotype turned up many times. V usage is TRBV20-1 and J usage is TRBJ2-3, with D perhaps matching TRBD2 (5 bases). The CDR3 covers 14 residues. Germline V gene data show CDR1 as DFQATT and CDR2 as SNEGSKA (reference sequence). V was cut by 0 bases and J by 4 bases, with 11 bases left in between. CDR3: CSARELGVADTQYF. CDR3 DNA sequence: TGCAGTGCTAGAGAGCTCGGGGTAGCAGATACGCAGTATTTT.

In DNA form, the CDR3 reads TGCAGTGCTAGAGGGGGGGCCGGGCGGGACACTGAAGCTTTCTTT. Amino acids: CSARGGAGRDTEAFF. The chain joins TRBV20-1 to TRBJ1-1, with D possibly being TRBD1 (6 bases). Between the trimmed V and J ends, which lost 1 base and 3 bases, there was a span of 15 bases. The CDR3 sequence is 15 residues long. Germline V CDR1 and CDR2: DFQATT, SNEGSKA (reference sequence).

This clonotype was counted only a few times. V is TRBV13 and J is TRBJ2-1; D gene unclear. The germline V gene has CDR1 PRHDT and CDR2 FYEKMQ (reference sequence). The V end lost 6 bases, the J end lost 7 bases, and 13 bases lay between the germline ends. This CDR3 has 13 residues. The CDR3 sequence: CASSLPSGNEQFF. CDR3 nucleotide sequence: TGTGCCAGCAGTCTTCCCTCTGGGAATGAGCAGTTCTTC.

The chain recombines TRBV5-1 with TRBJ2-7; 10 nucleotides agree with TRBD1. The trim removed 5 bases at V and 5 bases at J, leaving 10 bases unmatched. The CDR3 totals 15 residues. Germline loops: CDR1 SGHRS, CDR2 YFSETQ. The CDR3 nucleotides are TGCGCCAGCAGGTCCTCCGCGACAGGGGGCCACGAGCAGTACTTC. This encodes CASRSSATGGHEQYF.

In this sample, this clonotype turned up many times. This chain joins TRBV9 and TRBJ2-1; D gene ambiguous. Germline V gives CDR1 SGDLS, CDR2 YYNGEE. The CDR3 runs to 16 residues. Trimming pared 0 bases from V and 0 bases from J, leaving 10 bases between. The CDR3, as DNA: TGTGCCAGCAGCGTAGCCCCCCCTCTCTCCTACAATGAGCAGTTCTTC. It is translated as CASSVAPPLSYNEQFF.

About this clonotype itself: The junction differs from germline at one of its ends, possibly a read error. V usage is TRBV20-1 and J usage is TRBJ2-4; TRBD1 aligns across 7 bases. This CDR3 contains 11 residues. Germline lookup yields CDR1 DFQATT and CDR2 SNEGSKA (reference sequence). CDR3 region: CSARNLQGFSF. The CDR3 nucleotides are TGCAGTGCTAGAAATCTACAGGGGTTTTCCTTC.

The chain couples TRBV20-1 to TRBJ2-4; the match to TRBD2 covers 8 bases. This CDR3 is built from 17 residues. The germline CDR1 and CDR2 sequences are DFQATT and SNEGSKA (reference sequence). V shed 2 bases and J 2 bases; nucleotides not matched to a gene: 11. The CDR3 reads CSARPLAGGFTKNIQYF. The CDR3 nucleotides read TGCAGTGCTAGACCCTTGGCGGGGGGCTTCACCAAAAACATTCAGTACTTC.

This clonotype was seen many times. The chain uses TRBV6-2 or TRBV6-3 and TRBJ1-5; no definite D call. Trimming left V 0 bases short and J 3 bases short, with 9 bases between. Germline V gives CDR1 MNHEY, CDR2 SVGEGT. This CDR3 is 15 amino acids long. The CDR3 loop is CASSYSATNNQPQHF. DNA for the CDR3: TGTGCCAGCAGTTACTCCGCGACAAACAATCAGCCCCAGCATTTT.

This clonotype was recorded many times. This chain links TRBV12-3 or TRBV12-4 with TRBJ2-3; TRBD1 might be the D (5 bases). V dropped 5 bases and J dropped 2 bases, with 11 bases sitting between them. The CDR3 loop spans 14 amino acids. CDR3 sequence: CASSVRQSTDTQYF. In DNA, the CDR3 is TGTGCCAGCAGTGTGAGACAGTCCACAGATACGCAGTATTTT.

This clonotype showed up many times. The chain recombines TRBV5-1 with TRBJ2-7; no reliable D call. In germline, CDR1 is SGHRS, CDR2 YFSETQ. V lost 4 bases and J 2 bases, leaving 13 bases between the germline ends. CDR3 size: 14 residues. Here the CDR3 reads CASSQDLAPYEQYF. For the CDR3, the DNA is TGCGCCAGCAGCCAGGATTTGGCTCCCTACGAGCAGTACTTC.

This clonotype was seen only once. The chain uses TRBV11-3 and TRBJ2-1, with 8 bases identical to TRBD2. There are 14 residues in the CDR3. Germline values: CDR1 SGHNT, CDR2 YENEEA. Trimming at V came to 4 bases and at J to 5 bases, leaving 4 bases not matched to a gene. The CDR3 protein is CASSSSTSDNEQFF. CDR3 bases: TGTGCCAGCAGCTCCTCGACTAGCGACAATGAGCAGTTCTTC.

Ten or more counts support this clonotype. The chain uses TRBV20-1 and TRBJ1-5; D is perhaps TRBD1 (5 bases). In germline, CDR1 is DFQATT, CDR2 SNEGSKA (reference sequence). This CDR3 is 15 amino acids long. V shed 1 base and J shed 2 bases, with 12 bases lying between them. The CDR3 sequence: CSARGGGHGNQPQHF. The CDR3 DNA reads TGCAGTGCTAGAGGTGGGGGTCATGGCAATCAGCCCCAGCATTTT.

This clonotype was counted ten times or more. The V call is TRBV7-9, the J call TRBJ2-6, with unresolved D. Trimming left V 4 bases short and J 3 bases short, with 13 bases between. Germline V gives CDR1 SEHNR, CDR2 FQNEAQ (reference sequence). The CDR3 length is 16 residues. CDR3 sequence reads: CASSSSRSGGANVLTF. The CDR3 DNA is TGTGCCAGCAGCTCATCCCGGAGTGGTGGGGCCAACGTCCTGACTTTC.

This clonotype was seen only a few times. The chain uses TRBV18 and TRBJ2-1; D is possibly TRBD1 or TRBD2 (5 bases each). V lost 2 bases and J 0 bases, leaving 8 bases between the germline ends. The CDR3 extends over 15 amino acids. Germline loops: CDR1 KGHSH, CDR2 LQKENI. DNA for the CDR3: TGTGCCAGCTCACCAAAGGGGAGCTCCTACAATGAGCAGTTCTTC. Translating gives CASSPKGSSYNEQFF.